The 21 T cell receptor beta chains below all came from one sample that was sequenced in a study of blood T cell repertoires in COVID-19. Generated by immunoSEQ multiplex PCR, the TCRdb table keeps only in-frame clones and is missing some. The sample holds about 74,000 clones, 76% seen once. Material for sequencing was peripheral blood. The receptor source for this set is a man between 65 and 85 years old with active or convalescent COVID-19.

The rearrangement joins TRBV6-1 to TRBJ2-5; D is uncertain. This CDR3 is built from 13 residues. In germline, CDR1 is MNHNS, CDR2 SASEGT. Between the trimmed V and J ends, which lost 5 bases and 4 bases, there was a span of 11 bases. The CDR3: CASSYSRVETQYF. The CDR3 coding sequence is TGTGCCAGCAGTTATAGTAGAGTAGAGACCCAGTACTTC.

This clone occurred a few times. This chain connects TRBV13 to TRBJ2-6; D unclear. Trimming cost V 2 bases and J 2 bases, with 4 bases left between them. Germline values: CDR1 PRHDT, CDR2 FYEKMQ (reference sequence). The CDR3 is 14 amino acids. The CDR3 DNA sequence: TGTGCCAGCAGCTTAAAGCCTGGGGCCAACGTCCTGACTTTC. Amino acid sequence: CASSLKPGANVLTF. Full variable domain (missing parts from reference TRBV13 and TRBJ2-6): AAGVIQSPRHLIKEKRETATLKCYPIPRHDTVYWYQQGPGQDPQFLISFYEKMQSDKGSIPDRFSAQQFSDYHSELNMSSLELGDSALYFCASSLKPGANVLTFGAGSRLTVL.

This clone was picked up many times. Other DNA sequences in this sample translate to the same CDR3. The J gene is TRBJ2-2, the V gene TRBV7-3; 7 nucleotides agree with TRBD2. CDR3 length: 14 amino acids. V trimming: 2 bases; J trimming: 4 bases; junction bases outside the gene matches: 1. Per the germline V gene, CDR1 is SGHTA and CDR2 is FQGTGA. The CDR3 sequence is CASSLGGGTGELFF. The CDR3 DNA is TGTGCCAGCAGCTTAGGCGGGGGCACCGGGGAGCTGTTTTTT.

The chain joins TRBV3-1 (or the pseudogene TRBV3-2) to TRBJ2-7, with a weak D call TRBD1 (6 bases). CDR3 length: 14 amino acids. Germline assignment: CDR1 LGHDT and CDR2 YNNKEL (reference sequence). V shed 4 bases and J shed 6 bases, with 16 bases lying between them. The CDR3 spells CASSPWTERSEQYF. CDR3 nucleotide sequence: TGTGCCAGCAGCCCATGGACAGAGAGGAGCGAGCAGTACTTC.

The rearrangement joins TRBV19 to TRBJ1-5; 7 nucleotides match TRBD1. CDR1 is LNHDA and CDR2 is SQIVND in the germline V gene (reference sequence). The junction had 3 bases not matched to a gene; V was cut back by 3 bases and J by 1 base. The CDR3 runs to 15 residues. CDR3 residues: CASSIRTGSNQPQHF. The CDR3 region has the DNA TGTGCCAGTAGTATCCGGACAGGAAGCAATCAGCCCCAGCATTTT. The full variable domain, with the rest looked up from reference TRBV19 and TRBJ1-5, is DGGITQSPKYLFRKEGQNVTLSCEQNLNHDAMYWYRQDPGQGLRLIYYSQIVNDFQKGDIAEGYSVSREKKESFPLTVTSAQKNPTAFYLCASSIRTGSNQPQHFGDGTRLSIL.

The chain has TRBV7-9 and TRBJ2-7, with D maybe TRBD2 (7 bases). V was trimmed by 0 bases and J by 7 bases, leaving 16 bases between them. From germline, CDR1 is SEHNR and CDR2 FQNEAQ (reference sequence). The CDR3 contains 15 residues. For the CDR3, the DNA is TGTGCCAGCAGCTTAGCGGGGGGGCTCTCGTGGGAGCAGTACTTC. It is translated as CASSLAGGLSWEQYF.

This clone was seen a single time. The chain couples TRBV28 to TRBJ2-1, with 8 bases fitting TRBD2. This CDR3 region has 19 residues. V lost 5 bases, J lost 9 bases, and 24 bases stayed unmatched. Germline V CDR1 and CDR2: MDHEN, SYDVKM. The CDR3 DNA reads TGTGCCAGCAGTCCTCGCTCGGGGAGGGGGACTAGGACGATAGGTGAGCAGTTCTTC. Translating gives CASSPRSGRGTRTIGEQFF.

V gene TRBV11-3 combines with J gene TRBJ2-7; possibly TRBD2 for D (6 bases). Germline assignment: CDR1 SGHNT and CDR2 YENEEA. The V gene lost 1 base and the J gene lost 3 bases, with 10 bases spanning the gap. This CDR3 region has 14 residues. Here the CDR3 reads CASSLVSGGYEQYF. The CDR3 DNA reads as TGTGCCAGCAGCTTAGTGTCCGGGGGCTACGAGCAGTACTTC.

CDR3 sequence reads: CASRAGVGTEAFF. The DNA of the CDR3 is TGTGCCAGCAGGGCGGGGGTAGGGACTGAAGCTTTCTTT. The chain carries TRBV28 and TRBJ1-1, with D possibly matching TRBD1 (5 bases). This CDR3 is 13 amino acids long. Trimming stripped 6 bases from V and 5 bases from J, with 13 bases between. CDR1 is MDHEN, CDR2 SYDVKM, per germline.

The V and J genes are TRBV10-1 and TRBJ2-2, with unresolved D. Germline values: CDR1 WNHNN, CDR2 SYGVQD (reference sequence). The V end was cut by 6 bases, the J end by 2 bases, with 7 bases between. The CDR3 contains 13 residues. The CDR3 DNA reads TGCGCCAGCAGGGCACGTAACACCGGGGAGCTGTTTTTT. Protein sequence: CASRARNTGELFF.

V and J are TRBV19 and TRBJ2-2; D gene unclear. V lost 7 bases, J lost 1 base, and 7 bases lay in between. This CDR3 spans 13 amino acids. Germline V CDR1 and CDR2: LNHDA, SQIVND (reference sequence). In DNA, the CDR3 is TGTGCCAGTAAGATCGGGAACACCGGGGAGCTGTTTTTT. Its translation: CASKIGNTGELFF.

This chain joins TRBV5-1 and TRBJ2-3; D not resolved. V was pared by 0 bases and J by 8 bases, with 16 bases between. This CDR3 has 15 residues. Germline V CDR1 and CDR2: SGHRS, YFSETQ. This CDR3 is CASSLAGLVVGTQYF. Here the CDR3 DNA reads TGCGCCAGCAGCTTGGCCGGCCTAGTCGTCGGTACGCAGTATTTT.

The rearrangement joins TRBV9 to TRBJ2-1; D not resolved. The V gene lost 0 bases and the J gene lost 0 bases, with 13 bases spanning the gap. The CDR3 runs 17 residues. Germline loops: CDR1 SGDLS, CDR2 YYNGEE. CDR3 DNA: TGTGCCAGCAGCGTAGCTCCACAGCTTTACTCCTACAATGAGCAGTTCTTC. Translation: CASSVAPQLYSYNEQFF. Full variable domain (outside the CDR3, taken from reference TRBV9 and TRBJ2-1): DSGVTQTPKHLITATGQRVTLRCSPRSGDLSVYWYQQSLDQGLQFLIQYYNGEERAKGNILERFSAQQFPDLHSELNLSSLELGDSALYFCASSVAPQLYSYNEQFFGPGTRLTVL.

The V and J genes are TRBV6-5 and TRBJ2-2, with a possible D match to TRBD2 (5 bases). The CDR3 consists of 12 residues. Germline V gene lookup returns CDR1 MNHEY and CDR2 SVGAGI. With 6 bases removed from V and 6 bases from J, the gap between germline ends came to 8 bases. DNA for the CDR3: TGTGCCAGCAGGGACTTCTCCGGGGAGCTGTTTTTT. The encoded protein is CASRDFSGELFF.

This clone was observed a few times. The chain joins TRBV29-1 to TRBJ1-2, with 8 nucleotides matching TRBD1. With 1 base clipped from V and 8 bases from J, the junction kept 9 bases outside the gene matches. This CDR3 has 14 residues. Germline V gives CDR1 SQVTM, CDR2 ANQGSEA. The CDR3 bases are TGCAGCGTTGAAGTCAACAGGGGGGAGGGAGGCTACACCTTC. Translating it yields CSVEVNRGEGGYTF.

The CDR3 protein is CASFGGPTYEQYF. As DNA, the CDR3 is TGTGCCAGCTTTGGGGGCCCCACCTACGAGCAGTACTTC. The J gene is TRBJ2-7, the V gene TRBV28, with D possibly being TRBD1 (6 bases). Trimming left V 8 bases short and J 2 bases short, with 13 bases between. The CDR3 is 13 amino acids. Germline values: CDR1 MDHEN, CDR2 SYDVKM.

This clone was detected once. In DNA form, the CDR3 reads TGTGCCTGGACTATTCCCGCGTCCGTTCTGAACACTGAAGCTTTCTTT. Translation gives CAWTIPASVLNTEAFF. This chain connects TRBV30 to TRBJ1-1; no clear D. Germline lookup yields CDR1 GTSNPN and CDR2 SVGIG (reference sequence). The germline V and J ends were trimmed by 4 bases and 0 bases, with 18 bases remaining between them. The CDR3 is made up of 16 amino acids.

The gene calls are TRBV4-1 and TRBJ2-3; no clear D gene. Trimming took off 0 bases at V and 0 bases at J, with 13 bases between the two ends. The CDR3 totals 17 residues. Germline assignment: CDR1 MGHRA and CDR2 YSYEKL. The CDR3 spells CASSQDYGGASTDTQYF. In DNA form, the CDR3 reads TGCGCCAGCAGCCAAGATTACGGCGGAGCTAGCACAGATACGCAGTATTTT.

J is TRBJ2-7 and V is TRBV2, with D uncertain. The germline gives CDR1 SNHLY, CDR2 FYNNEI. The CDR3 contains 14 residues. V lost 3 bases, J lost 2 bases, and 11 bases lay in between. CDR3 bases: TGTGCCAGCAGTGATAAAACTGTACCCTACGAGCAGTACTTC. Protein: CASSDKTVPYEQYF.

The genes are TRBV18 and TRBJ2-7, with TRBD1 matching over 7 bases. After removal of 4 bases from V and 5 bases from J, the junction contained 5 bases not matched to a gene. This CDR3 has 13 residues. The germline CDR1 and CDR2 sequences are KGHSH and LQKENI. The CDR3 nucleotides read TGTGCCAGCTCACGGACAGGAGTAAACGAGCAGTACTTC. Amino acids: CASSRTGVNEQYF.

The rearrangement uses TRBV5-1 and TRBJ1-1, with D unresolved. V was shortened by 10 bases and J by 3 bases, with 16 bases between the two germline ends. Germline values: CDR1 SGHRS, CDR2 YFSETQ. The CDR3 length is 13 residues. The CDR3 loop is CASAREVDTEAFF. The CDR3 DNA sequence: TGCGCCTCGGCTAGGGAGGTTGACACTGAAGCTTTCTTT.